Shown below are 24 T cell receptor beta chains from a single sample sequenced in a study of T cells expressing NK-cell markers. One entry per CDR3 protein, without DNA, is what TCRdb gives after re-calling the 5' RACE reads. The table counts 350,000 to 400,000 distinct CDR3 sequences; about 10% lies in the top ten. Material: blood T cells: a sorted CD56 or NKG2C T cell subset, CD4+ or CD8+ T cells, or bulk PBMC T cells (not recorded which). Every receptor here comes from a woman in her fifties or sixties in good health.

This chain links TRBV6-5 with TRBJ1-1; the TCRdb call, TRBD1, lacks DNA for checking. Germline V gene sequence: CDR1 MNHEY, CDR2 SVGAGI. This CDR3 comprises 18 residues. This CDR3 reads CASSTAPPGQVMNTEAFF.

The chain employs TRBV24-1 and TRBJ2-1; TCRdb's D gene call, TRBD2, goes unchecked for lack of DNA. CDR3 length equals 16 residues. Germline CDR1 reads KGHDR; CDR2 reads SFDVKD. The CDR3 protein is CATSDVGEGGGREQFF.

The rearrangement joins TRBV20-1 to TRBJ2-5; the D call from TCRdb, TRBD2, cannot be confirmed without DNA. The CDR3 extends over 14 amino acids. Germline CDR1 DFQATT, CDR2 SNEGSKA (reference sequence). CDR3 protein: CSARDVREVETQYF.

The chain carries TRBV7-6 and TRBJ2-7; checking the TCRdb D call of TRBD2 is not possible without DNA. The CDR3 covers 14 residues. CDR1 is SGHVS, CDR2 FNYEAQ, per germline. CDR3: CASSLSGLGYEQYF.

The chain employs TRBV5-5 and TRBJ2-6. The CDR3 covers 13 residues. Looked up from germline, CDR1 is SGHKS and CDR2 is YYEKEE (reference sequence). The CDR3 loop reads CASRPPGANVLTF.

This rearrangement joins TRBV5-1 to TRBJ2-2; TCRdb's D call of TRBD2 is untestable without DNA. This CDR3 has 16 residues. CDR1 and CDR2 from the germline V gene are SGHRS and YFSETQ. This chain's CDR3 is CASSLGRRGPTGELFF.

The V call is TRBV29-1, the J call TRBJ2-1; TCRdb's assignment of TRBD1 cannot be checked, as there is no DNA. This CDR3 has 15 residues. From germline, CDR1 is SQVTM and CDR2 ANQGSEA. The CDR3 here is CSLLGARNSYNEQFF.

The rearrangement joins TRBV6-5 to TRBJ2-7; with no DNA, the TCRdb D assignment of TRBD2 cannot be verified. Germline-derived CDR1 and CDR2 are MNHEY and SVGAGI. This CDR3 comprises 14 residues. CDR3: CATTSGSSFSEQYF.

V and J are TRBV18 and TRBJ2-7; TCRdb reports TRBD2, a call that lacks DNA to check it against. This CDR3 comprises 14 residues. Per the germline V gene, CDR1 is KGHSH and CDR2 is LQKENI. Here the CDR3 reads CASSLAGPDYEQYF.

J is TRBJ1-5 and V is TRBV10-2; the D gene TCRdb calls, TRBD1, cannot be checked with no DNA. The germline V gene encodes CDR1 WSHSY and CDR2 SAAADI. The CDR3 extends over 15 amino acids. CDR3 sequence: CASSEGQGGNQPQHF.

The rearrangement joins TRBV7-8 to TRBJ2-1; TCRdb calls TRBD2, which cannot be checked without DNA. The germline V gene has CDR1 SGHVS and CDR2 FQNEAQ. The CDR3 is made up of 15 amino acids. The CDR3 reads CASSLRTTSYNEQFF.

This sequence joins TRBV19 and TRBJ2-3; TCRdb calls TRBD2, which cannot be checked without DNA. Germline V CDR1 and CDR2: LNHDA, SQIVND (reference sequence). CDR3 size: 15 residues. The CDR3 spells CASSMGGRAKDTQYF.

The chain employs TRBV20-1 and TRBJ1-5; the TCRdb D gene call, TRBD1, has no DNA to confirm it. The CDR3 runs 15 residues. Germline V gene sequence: CDR1 DFQATT, CDR2 SNEGSKA (reference sequence). CDR3 amino acids: CSARETGGLEKPQHF.

The chain recombines TRBV12-3 or TRBV12-4 with TRBJ2-7; TCRdb designates TRBD1, a call that cannot be tested without DNA. This CDR3 contains 14 residues. This CDR3 reads CASSRGGTPYEQYF.

The chain uses TRBV5-1 and TRBJ2-1; the D call from TCRdb, TRBD2, cannot be confirmed without DNA. CDR3 length equals 14 residues. Germline lookup yields CDR1 SGHRS and CDR2 YFSETQ. The CDR3 region is CASSGQGGVDEQFF.

The chain is built from TRBV11-2 and TRBJ2-2; TCRdb names TRBD2, which stays unverified in the absence of DNA. From germline, CDR1 is SGHAT and CDR2 FQNNGV. The CDR3 is 15 amino acids. The CDR3 loop is CASSLPLLASGELFF.

The chain uses TRBV29-1 and TRBJ2-1; the D call of TRBD2 rests on TCRdb alone, since no DNA is present to check it. This CDR3 is 15 amino acids long. Germline CDR1 and CDR2: SQVTM and ANQGSEA. The CDR3 reads CRKSRSLAGVHEQFF.

The CDR3 is CASRGVNEQFF. This sequence joins TRBV5-1 and TRBJ2-1. Per the germline V gene, CDR1 is SGHRS and CDR2 is YFSETQ. This CDR3 region has 11 residues.

This chain joins TRBV5-1 and TRBJ2-1; with no DNA, the TCRdb D assignment of TRBD1 cannot be verified. Germline CDR1 and CDR2: SGHRS and YFSETQ. This CDR3 region has 15 residues. The CDR3 spells CASSSRQGGYNEQFF.

The V call is TRBV21-1, the J call TRBJ2-5; TCRdb calls TRBD2, which cannot be checked without DNA. TRBV21-1 is a pseudogene. This CDR3 region has 19 residues. CDR3 in amino acids: CASSKARIGTSGSQETQYF.

The chain employs TRBV5-1 and TRBJ2-1. The CDR3 is 17 residues long. The V gene's germline CDR1 is SGHRS and CDR2 YFSETQ. CDR3 protein: CASSLFALASSYNEQFF. The whole variable domain, filled in from reference TRBV5-1 and TRBJ2-1, reads KAGVTQTPRYLIKTRGQQVTLSCSPISGHRSVSWYQQTPGQGLQFLFEYFSETQRNKGNFPGRFSGRQFSNSRSEMNVSTLELGDSALYLCASSLFALASSYNEQFFGPGTRLTVL.

CDR3 sequence: CSARKMDAAYEQYF. The chain couples TRBV20-1 to TRBJ2-7. From germline, CDR1 is DFQATT and CDR2 SNEGSKA (reference sequence). CDR3 length: 14 amino acids.

This chain connects TRBV7-8 to TRBJ2-1; TCRdb lists TRBD2, though no DNA is available to test this call. Germline CDR1 SGHVS, CDR2 FQNEAQ. This CDR3 has 14 amino acids. This CDR3 reads CASRSGRVGNEQFF.

V and J are TRBV5-1 and TRBJ2-5; lacking DNA, the TRBD1 call made by TCRdb goes unchecked. CDR3 size: 16 residues. CDR1 and CDR2 (germline): SGHRS, YFSETQ. Here the CDR3 reads CASSSVGTGGVETQYF. The complete variable domain, with remaining parts taken from reference TRBV5-1 and TRBJ2-5, reads KAGVTQTPRYLIKTRGQQVTLSCSPISGHRSVSWYQQTPGQGLQFLFEYFSETQRNKGNFPGRFSGRQFSNSRSEMNVSTLELGDSALYLCASSSVGTGGVETQYFGPGTRLLVL.